These 20 T cell receptor beta chains were all obtained from the same sample, sequenced in a study of neoadjuvant anti-PD-1 for oral cavity cancer (dated by TCRdb to about 2021). The intended sense of this specimen's time point label: after neoadjuvant nivolumab, at surgical resection. Preparation of the library involved the immunoSEQ multiplex PCR assay. What TCRdb holds here is the immuneACCESS table cut down to in-frame rearrangements. Part of the clones is not present; checked against another copy, under half of the missing clones reflect an unresolved V gene, and the others are unexplained. The sample profile shows roughly 40,000 clones; about 76% of them were found once. The ten largest account for 4% to 5.5% of the sample. Here the sequenced sample was PBMCs, taken after nivolumab (anti-PD-1) treatment. Receptors originate from a person between 40 and 79 years old with oral cavity squamous cell carcinoma.

The V and J genes are TRBV7-3 and TRBJ2-2; 9 nucleotides line up with TRBD1. The V segment lost 5 bases and the J segment 6 bases; nucleotides outside the gene matches: 10. The CDR3 is 16 amino acids. Germline CDR1 reads SGHTA; CDR2 reads FQGTGA. In DNA form, the CDR3 reads TGTGCCAGCAGCCTCCGGTCACAGGGGGCTCCCGGGGAGCTGTTTTTT. Residues: CASSLRSQGAPGELFF.

Note on this clone: Other DNA variants within this sample encode the same CDR3. The chain is built from TRBV9 and TRBJ1-6; weak D call: TRBD1 (5 bases). The CDR3 length is 14 residues. Germline V gene data show CDR1 as SGDLS and CDR2 as YYNGEE. V lost 0 bases to trimming and J lost 8 bases, with 9 bases between them. The CDR3 DNA sequence: TGTGCCAGCAGCGTAGGGGGGTTTGATTCACCCCTCCACTTT. It encodes CASSVGGFDSPLHF.

This chain joins TRBV10-3 and TRBJ2-1; 8 bases align to TRBD2. Trimming cost V 4 bases and J 0 bases; bases outside gene matches: 2. The V gene's germline CDR1 is ENHRY and CDR2 SYGVKD. This CDR3 is built from 15 residues. The CDR3 DNA sequence: TGTGCCATCAGTGGGAGCGGGAGCTCCTACAATGAGCAGTTCTTC. As protein: CAISGSGSSYNEQFF.

This chain uses TRBV28 with TRBJ1-5; D unresolved. Trimming stripped 5 bases from V and 3 bases from J, with 5 bases between. The CDR3 extends over 12 amino acids. Germline V gene sequence: CDR1 MDHEN, CDR2 SYDVKM. CDR3: CASSGPNQPQHF. The CDR3 DNA reads as TGTGCCAGCAGTGGACCCAATCAGCCCCAGCATTTT.

The J gene is TRBJ1-2, the V gene TRBV27, with 10 bases fitting TRBD1. Looked up from germline, CDR1 is MNHEY and CDR2 is SMNVEV (reference sequence). Losses at the gene ends were 6 bases for V and 2 bases for J; bases not matched to a gene: 3. The CDR3 is 14 residues long. CDR3 nucleotide sequence: TGTGCCAGCAGGGGACAGGGGCGGAACTATGGCTACACCTTC. Protein: CASRGQGRNYGYTF.

The chain combines TRBV5-1 with TRBJ1-1, with TRBD1 as a possible D gene (5 bases). Germline CDR1 SGHRS, CDR2 YFSETQ. Trimming stripped 7 bases from V and 1 base from J, with 14 bases between. CDR3 size: 14 residues. The CDR3 loop reads CASRFQGENTEAFF. For the CDR3, the DNA is TGCGCCAGCCGTTTTCAGGGTGAGAACACTGAAGCTTTCTTT.

This chain uses TRBV5-8 with TRBJ2-7, with TRBD1 matching 9 bases. The V gene's germline CDR1 is SGHTS and CDR2 YDEGEE. This CDR3 comprises 13 residues. V trimming: 5 bases; J trimming: 3 bases; junction bases outside the gene matches: 3. In DNA, the CDR3 is TGTGCCAGCAGGACAGGGGGGAGCTACGAGCAGTACTTC. Its protein is CASRTGGSYEQYF. Filled out from reference TRBV5-8 and TRBJ2-7, the complete variable domain reads EAGVTQSPTHLIKTRGQQATLRCSPISGHTSVYWYQQALGLGLQFLLWYDEGEERNRGNFPPRFSGRQFPNYSSELNVNALELEDSALYLCASRTGGSYEQYFGPGTRLTVT.

This chain uses TRBV18 with TRBJ2-5; perhaps D is TRBD1 or TRBD2 (5 bases each). CDR1 KGHSH and CDR2 LQKENI come from the germline V gene. V gave up 2 bases and J gave up 0 bases, with 10 bases separating them. The CDR3 runs 15 residues. In DNA form, the CDR3 reads TGTGCCAGCTCACCAAGGCGAGGGGACCAAGAGACCCAGTACTTC. The encoded protein is CASSPRRGDQETQYF.

This clone was counted a single time. V and J are TRBV9 and TRBJ2-2; perhaps TRBD1 as D (5 bases). Per the germline V gene, CDR1 is SGDLS and CDR2 is YYNGEE. The CDR3 spans 16 residues. The V end was cut by 2 bases, the J end by 4 bases, with 15 bases between. CDR3 in DNA: TGTGCCAGCAGCGTTAGATCTTATCAGGGCACCGGGGAGCTGTTTTTT. As protein: CASSVRSYQGTGELFF.

The J gene is TRBJ2-3, the V gene TRBV7-9; no clear D. Germline lookup yields CDR1 SEHNR and CDR2 FQNEAQ (reference sequence). Between the trimmed V and J ends, which lost 9 bases and 4 bases, there was a span of 11 bases. The CDR3 contains 12 residues. CDR3 nucleotide sequence: TGTGCCAGTCGAACGGTCGCAGATACGCAGTATTTT. Amino acid sequence: CASRTVADTQYF. The whole variable domain, filled in from reference TRBV7-9 and TRBJ2-3, reads DTGVSQNPRHKITKRGQNVTFRCDPISEHNRLYWYRQTLGQGPEFLTYFQNEAQLEKSRLLSDRFSAERPKGSFSTLEIQRTEQGDSAMYLCASRTVADTQYFGPGTRLTVL.

The J gene is TRBJ1-1, the V gene TRBV10-3, with no clear D. The CDR3 is 12 amino acids. Trimming left V 4 bases short and J 0 bases short, with 3 bases between. Germline V gene sequence: CDR1 ENHRY, CDR2 SYGVKD. CDR3 nucleotide sequence: TGTGCCATCAGTGCGGTGAACACTGAAGCTTTCTTT. Translating it yields CAISAVNTEAFF.

V is TRBV19 and J is TRBJ1-5; 7 bases align to TRBD1. V dropped 5 bases and J dropped 3; count of bases not matched to a gene: 7. In germline, CDR1 is LNHDA, CDR2 SQIVND (reference sequence). The CDR3 consists of 15 residues. CDR3 sequence (DNA): TGTGCCAGTAGTTTCGAGGGACAGCTCAATCAGCCCCAGCATTTT. Protein: CASSFEGQLNQPQHF.

This chain joins TRBV29-1 and TRBJ1-1; D may be TRBD1 (5 bases). V lost 4 bases to trimming and J lost 0 bases, with 9 bases between them. The CDR3 consists of 13 residues. In germline, CDR1 is SQVTM, CDR2 ANQGSEA. CDR3 protein: CSVVQEMNTEAFF. The CDR3 coding sequence is TGCAGCGTTGTACAGGAGATGAACACTGAAGCTTTCTTT. Together with reference TRBV29-1 and TRBJ1-1, the CDR3 gives the full variable domain: SAVISQKPSRDICQRGTSLTIQCQVDSQVTMMFWYRQQPGQSLTLIATANQGSEATYESGFVIDKFPISRPNLTFSTLTVSNMSPEDSSIYLCSVVQEMNTEAFFGQGTRLTVV.

CDR3 sequence: CASRGLSYNEQFF. CDR3 DNA sequence: TGTGCCAGCCGCGGGCTTTCCTACAATGAGCAGTTCTTC. V usage is TRBV13 and J usage is TRBJ2-1; D possibly corresponds to TRBD2 (5 bases). CDR3 length: 13 amino acids. Germline assignment: CDR1 PRHDT and CDR2 FYEKMQ (reference sequence). The germline V and J ends were trimmed by 8 bases and 1 base, with 9 bases remaining between them.

The rearrangement uses TRBV19 and TRBJ2-1, with D hard to call. Germline V lookup: CDR1 LNHDA, CDR2 SQIVND (reference sequence). The germline V and J ends were trimmed by 5 bases and 8 bases, with 16 bases remaining between them. This CDR3 has 14 residues. CDR3 protein: CASSPGVGWDEQFF. The CDR3 bases are TGTGCCAGTAGTCCTGGCGTGGGATGGGATGAGCAGTTCTTC.

This clone has a single count. V and J are TRBV5-8 and TRBJ2-5; TRBD2 agrees at 13 bases. J was trimmed by 4 bases and V by 5 bases; bases with no gene match: 8. Germline values: CDR1 SGHTS, CDR2 YDEGEE. The length of the CDR3 is 16 residues. The DNA for the CDR3 is TGTGCCAGCAGTACCGGACTAGCGGGGGCCCGAGAGACCCAGTACTTC. It translates to CASSTGLAGARETQYF.

This chain connects TRBV5-6 to TRBJ2-7, with a tentative D call TRBD1 (6 bases). V lost 4 bases, J lost 2 bases, and 22 bases lay in between. The CDR3 loop spans 17 amino acids. Germline V gene data show CDR1 as SGHDT and CDR2 as YYEEEE. CDR3 region: CASSPKYRAVGTYEQYF. Here the CDR3 DNA reads TGTGCCAGCAGCCCAAAATACAGGGCAGTGGGGACCTACGAGCAGTACTTC.

The V and J genes are TRBV19 and TRBJ1-5; no clear D. Trimming left V 6 bases short and J 3 bases short, with 18 bases between. The CDR3 totals 16 residues. CDR1 is LNHDA and CDR2 is SQIVND in the germline V gene (reference sequence). The CDR3 region has the DNA TGTGCCAGTAGACCCTCTGGTGCTTATTTCAATCAGCCCCAGCATTTT. It translates to CASRPSGAYFNQPQHF. Combining the CDR3 with reference TRBV19 and TRBJ1-5 gives the whole variable domain DGGITQSPKYLFRKEGQNVTLSCEQNLNHDAMYWYRQDPGQGLRLIYYSQIVNDFQKGDIAEGYSVSREKKESFPLTVTSAQKNPTAFYLCASRPSGAYFNQPQHFGDGTRLSIL.

This clone was detected a few times. The chain has TRBV10-3 and TRBJ1-2, with D tentatively TRBD1 (5 bases). The CDR3 is made up of 13 amino acids. CDR1 ENHRY and CDR2 SYGVKD come from the germline V gene. The V end lost 2 bases, the J end lost 8 bases, and 12 bases lay between the germline ends. CDR3 residues: CAISEPQGRGYTF. The CDR3 DNA reads as TGTGCCATCAGTGAGCCGCAGGGAAGAGGCTACACCTTC.

V is TRBV19 and J is TRBJ1-2, with TRBD1 matching 8 bases. The germline V gene encodes CDR1 LNHDA and CDR2 SQIVND (reference sequence). V lost 5 bases and J lost 8; bases outside the gene matches: 16. This CDR3 spans 16 amino acids. The CDR3 sequence: CASSRRTGLGVSGYTF. CDR3 bases: TGTGCCAGTAGTCGGAGGACAGGGCTCGGCGTGAGCGGCTACACCTTC.